Detailed here is one T cell receptor beta chain. Its antigen is not identified. The sample is drawn from a study of spatial heterogeneity in lung cancer. Across the study: Samples came from 72 TRACERx patients with untreated early-stage lung cancer. Overall study findings and caveats: Blood carried ubiquitous expanded tumor TCRs more at resection than follow-up.

Sample time point: blood at routine non-recurrence follow-up after resection. Unsorted tumor, nontumor lung tissue or cryopreserved PBMC supplied the whole RNA. V lost 8 bases to trimming and J lost 4 bases; unmatched junction nucleotides: 15. The length of the CDR3 is 16 residues. Germline assignment: CDR1 MNHEY and CDR2 SMNVEV (reference sequence). A single record per CDR3 protein comes from TCRdb applying MiXCR to the 5' RACE reads. This sample has tens of thousands of distinct CDR3 sequences; roughly 10% occur once, and the top ten carry over 30%. This receptor was identified in a male donor with early-stage non-small cell lung cancer. The sample in question was PBMCs, obtained at follow-up. The chain recombines TRBV27 with TRBJ2-5, with TRBD2 identical over 8 bases. Here the CDR3 DNA reads TGTGCCAGCCGAGAAGGGCCAGCGGGAGTCGGAGAGACCCAGTACTTC. It is translated as CASREGPAGVGETQYF.